Listed below are T cell receptor beta chains from one sample, sequenced in a study of cytomegalovirus exposure and HLA in healthy donors. Clones were read by immunoSEQ multiplex PCR, and TCRdb kept only the in-frame ones, dropping some. This sample has 130,000 or so clones, with around three quarters found just once. Sequenced material: PBMCs. The source of these receptors is a man aged 18 to 30 in good health and CMV-seropositive. Each CDR3 is given without its conserved first and last residue. The size entry is marked missing in some rows and otherwise reads once, few, many or a size class.

cdr3_length | clone_size | v_call | cdr3_aa
15 | . | TRBV7-8 | ASSPRQGLMVNTEAF
11 | . | TRBV2 | ASRQNMNTEAF
13 | . | TRBV5-4 | ASEQAGGSRNEQF
10 | once | TRBV6-6 | ASSEGSYEQY
11 | . | TRBV5-1 | ASSVNRGDTQY
13 | . | TRBV18 | ASSPLTSVEETQY
13 | . | TRBV9 | ASSVEFAGTDTQY
12 | . | TRBV6-1 | ASSEAWRSYEQY
15 | once | TRBV4-1 | ASSQDQDTLSTDTQY
15 | . | TRBV6-1 | ASSEMGSGGPNTEAF
14 | . | TRBV7-9 | ASSLDVGANQETQY
13 | . | TRBV5-1 | ASSRGQGYYNEQF
13 | . | TRBV30 | ASPRTSGDLDEQF
12 | . | TRBV5-1 | ASSFRSSTDTQY
13 | . | TRBV27 | ASSPGTSGSNEQF
10 | . | TRBV30 | AWTETDEKLF
14 | once | TRBV9 | ASSALAGVTQETQY
9 | few | TRBV6-5 | ASSSRETQY
16 | . | TRBV7-2 | ASSVGLAGGAWGYEQY
14 | . | TRBV9 | ASSESKRGGTDTQY
15 | . | TRBV18 | ASSHAVVGTGLDEQY
12 | . | TRBV6-1 | ASSDGGNLYEQY
12 | . | TRBV5-1 | ASSPRGFDQPQH
13 | . | TRBV19 | ASSLGGTGSYEQY
12 | . | TRBV27 | ASSLQGANTEAF